These T cell receptor beta chains were read from a single sample in a study of CD8 T cells in ankylosing spondylitis. TCRdb called the 5' RACE reads again in MiXCR, with one record for every CDR3 protein. This repertoire shows tens of thousands of distinct CDR3 sequences, 25% to 35% found once; its top ten account for roughly three fifths. Sequencing input: blood, either unsorted or a sorted T cell fraction (not recorded which). These receptors came from a male donor with ankylosing spondylitis or in good health (not recorded which). The CDR3 runs from the conserved cysteine through the conserved F or W. A D gene is named only where the DNA matches it firmly. Expanded clones are given a class, and other clones once, few, many or no size at all.

v_call	clone_size	d_call	j_call	cdr3_aa	cdr3_nt
TRBV28	-	-	TRBJ1-6	CASSRGADRRNSPLHF	TGTGCCAGCAGCCGAGGGGCCGACAGGAGAAATTCACCCCTCCACTTT
TRBV20-1	few	-	TRBJ2-1	CSAEASVGEQFF	TGCAGTGCCGAGGCTTCGGTGGGGGAGCAGTTCTTC
TRBV7-8	many	-	TRBJ2-3	CASTRGRGGTDTQYF	TGTGCCAGCACCCGGGGGAGGGGGGGCACAGATACGCAGTATTTT
TRBV18	-	-	TRBJ2-5	CASSPWVGQETQYF	TGTGCCAGCTCACCATGGGTAGGCCAAGAGACCCAGTACTTC
TRBV29-1	many	-	TRBJ2-2	CSVRGRSNTGELFF	TGCAGCGTTCGTGGACGGTCCAACACCGGGGAGCTGTTTTTT
TRBV9	-	-	TRBJ2-2	CASSVDNTGELFF	TGTGCCAGCAGCGTAGACAATACCGGGGAGCTGTTTTTT
TRBV4-2	-	-	TRBJ1-5	CASSQVGSSNQPQHF	TGTGCCAGCAGCCAAGTTGGGTCCTCCAATCAGCCCCAGCATTTT
TRBV20-1	-	-	TRBJ1-3	CSGDLLAGNTIYF	TGCAGTGGCGACTTACTAGCTGGAAACACCATATATTTT
TRBV9	-	-	TRBJ2-5	CASSVGRANQETQYF	TGTGCCAGCAGCGTAGGTCGGGCAAACCAAGAGACCCAGTACTTC
TRBV5-1	-	TRBD1	TRBJ1-1	CASSLRAGTGSGSGTEAFF	TGCGCCAGCAGCTTGCGAGCCGGGACAGGGTCTGGATCAGGCACTGAAGCTTTCTTT
TRBV7-9	few	TRBD2	TRBJ2-1	CASTGGAFDFSEQFF	TGTGCCAGCACCGGGGGGGCCTTCGATTTCAGTGAGCAGTTCTTC
TRBV18	many	-	TRBJ1-5	CASSPGVSNQPQHF	TGTGCCAGCTCTCCCGGAGTGAGCAATCAGCCCCAGCATTTT
TRBV5-1	-	-	TRBJ2-2	CASSLRDTGELFF	TGCGCCAGCAGCTTGAGGGACACCGGGGAGCTGTTTTTT
TRBV7-6	-	-	TRBJ2-3	CASSLALGTDTQYF	TGTGCCAGCAGCTTAGCGCTAGGAACAGATACGCAGTATTTT
TRBV7-9	once	-	TRBJ2-1	CASSRVDSRNEQFF	TGTGCCAGCAGCCGAGTGGACAGCCGCAATGAGCAGTTCTTC
TRBV5-1	many	TRBD1	TRBJ1-1	CASSLDAAGGGPTEAFF	TGCGCCAGCAGCTTGGACGCGGCAGGGGGGGGGCCCACTGAAGCTTTCTTT
TRBV2	few	TRBD1	TRBJ2-7	CASSRGQGRAYEQYF	TGTGCCAGCAGCCGGGGACAGGGAAGGGCCTACGAGCAGTACTTC
TRBV24-1	-	-	TRBJ2-5	CATSDYYKGTQYF	TGTGCCACCAGTGATTACTACAAGGGGACCCAGTACTTC
TRBV12-3/TRBV12-4	-	-	TRBJ2-3	CASSLRERRRGYF	TGTGCCAGCAGTTTACGGGAGCGGCGACGGGGGTATTTT
TRBV7-2	-	TRBD2	TRBJ2-1	CASSFGGSQGEQFF	TGTGCCAGCAGCTTTGGCGGGAGTCAGGGTGAGCAGTTCTTC
TRBV11-2	-	TRBD2	TRBJ2-3	CASSLGGGMWRGEQDTQYF	TGTGCCAGCAGCCTAGGTGGCGGTATGTGGCGGGGGGAGCAAGATACGCAGTATTTT
TRBV3-1	-	-	TRBJ2-1	CASSLRSGPFKGEQFF	TGTGCCAGCAGCCTGCGCTCCGGGCCCTTCAAAGGTGAGCAGTTCTTC
TRBV5-1	-	-	TRBJ2-3	CASSFGSGGTDTQYF	TGCGCCAGCAGCTTCGGGAGTGGTGGCACAGATACGCAGTATTTT
TRBV20-1	-	-	TRBJ1-6	CSAAFGGNTQSYNSPLHF	TGCAGTGCCGCCTTCGGGGGAAACACCCAGTCCTATAATTCACCCCTCCACTTT
TRBV7-8	-	-	TRBJ2-1	CASSFRQAATSSYNEQFF	TGTGCCAGCAGCTTTCGACAGGCGGCAACCTCCTCCTACAATGAGCAGTTCTTC
TRBV18	-	TRBD1	TRBJ1-1	CASSPMDRGGPFF	TGTGCCAGCTCACCGATGGACAGGGGTGGACCTTTCTTT
TRBV29-1	-	-	TRBJ2-3	CSVQVSGFGLTDTQYF	TGCAGCGTTCAAGTATCCGGATTTGGACTCACAGATACGCAGTATTTT
TRBV5-1	-	TRBD2	TRBJ2-7	CASSFVLAGEEQYF	TGCGCCAGCAGCTTCGTTCTAGCGGGAGAGGAGCAGTACTTC
TRBV28	few	-	TRBJ2-1	CASSLPDHYNEQFF	TGTGCCAGCAGTTTACCGGACCACTACAATGAGCAGTTCTTC
TRBV20-1	many	TRBD2	TRBJ2-5	CSARGTGLAGAPETQYF	TGCAGTGCTAGAGGGACGGGACTAGCGGGAGCCCCAGAGACCCAGTACTTC
TRBV7-3	-	-	TRBJ2-2	CASSLSFGAGLGELFF	TGTGCCAGCAGCTTAAGCTTCGGGGCGGGACTCGGGGAGCTGTTTTTT
TRBV7-9	-	-	TRBJ2-5	CASSLHRGRYF	TGTGCCAGCAGCTTACATCGGGGGAGGTACTTC
TRBV28	once	-	TRBJ1-1	CASSLKGWTPSKDTEAFF	TGTGCCAGCAGTTTAAAGGGTTGGACCCCATCAAAGGACACTGAAGCTTTCTTT
TRBV5-1	few	TRBD2	TRBJ2-1	CASSFSGSDEQFF	TGCGCCAGCAGCTTTAGCGGGAGCGATGAGCAGTTCTTC
TRBV20-1	-	-	TRBJ1-1	CSARVGIYTEAFF	TGCAGTGCTAGAGTAGGGATATACACTGAAGCTTTCTTT